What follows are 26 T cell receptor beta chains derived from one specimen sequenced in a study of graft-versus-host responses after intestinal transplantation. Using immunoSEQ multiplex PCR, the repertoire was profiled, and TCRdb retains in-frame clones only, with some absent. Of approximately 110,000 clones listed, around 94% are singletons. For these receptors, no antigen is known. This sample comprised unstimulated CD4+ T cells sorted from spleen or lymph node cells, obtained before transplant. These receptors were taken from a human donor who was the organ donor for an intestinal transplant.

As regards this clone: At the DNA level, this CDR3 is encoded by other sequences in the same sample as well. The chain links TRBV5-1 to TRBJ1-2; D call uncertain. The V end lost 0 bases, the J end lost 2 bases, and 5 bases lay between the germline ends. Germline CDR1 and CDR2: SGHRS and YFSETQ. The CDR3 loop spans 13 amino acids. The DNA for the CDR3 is TGCGCCAGCAGCTTGGAAGGGAACTATGGCTACACCTTC. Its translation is CASSLEGNYGYTF.

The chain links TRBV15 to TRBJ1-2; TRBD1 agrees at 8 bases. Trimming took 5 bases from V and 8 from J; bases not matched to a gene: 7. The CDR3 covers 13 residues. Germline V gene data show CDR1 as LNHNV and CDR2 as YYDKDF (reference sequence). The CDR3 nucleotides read TGTGCCACCAGCCGAGGGACAGGACTAGGCTACACCTTC. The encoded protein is CATSRGTGLGYTF.

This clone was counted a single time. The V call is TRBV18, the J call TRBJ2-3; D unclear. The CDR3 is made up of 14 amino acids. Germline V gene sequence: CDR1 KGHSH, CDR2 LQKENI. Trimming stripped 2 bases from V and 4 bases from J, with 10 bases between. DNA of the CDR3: TGTGCCAGCTCACCAGGGAATGGCGCAGATACGCAGTATTTT. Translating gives CASSPGNGADTQYF.

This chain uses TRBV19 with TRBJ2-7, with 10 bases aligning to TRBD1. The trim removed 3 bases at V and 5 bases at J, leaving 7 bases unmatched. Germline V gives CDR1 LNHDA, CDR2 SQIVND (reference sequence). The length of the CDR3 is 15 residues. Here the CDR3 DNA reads TGTGCCAGTAGTATTGGGGACAGGGGTAGCCACGAGCAGTACTTC. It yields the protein CASSIGDRGSHEQYF.

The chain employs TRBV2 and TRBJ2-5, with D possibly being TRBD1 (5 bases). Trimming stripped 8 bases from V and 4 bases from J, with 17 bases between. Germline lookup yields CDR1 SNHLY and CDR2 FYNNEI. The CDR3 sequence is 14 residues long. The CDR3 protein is CASSKSSGSETQYF. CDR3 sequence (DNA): TGTGCCAGCTCAAAATCCTCAGGGTCAGAGACCCAGTACTTC.

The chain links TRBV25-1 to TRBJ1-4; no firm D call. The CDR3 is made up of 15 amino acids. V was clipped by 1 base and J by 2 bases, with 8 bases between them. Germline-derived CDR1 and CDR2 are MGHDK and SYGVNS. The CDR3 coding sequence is TGTGCCAGCAGTGAATGGTCTGGGACTAATGAAAAACTGTTTTTT. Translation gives CASSEWSGTNEKLFF.

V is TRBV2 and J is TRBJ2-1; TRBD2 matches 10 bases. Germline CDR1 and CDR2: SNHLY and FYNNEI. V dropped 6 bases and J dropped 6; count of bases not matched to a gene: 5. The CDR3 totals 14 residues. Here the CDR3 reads CASSGLAGVNEQFF. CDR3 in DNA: TGTGCCAGCAGCGGCCTAGCGGGAGTCAATGAGCAGTTCTTC.

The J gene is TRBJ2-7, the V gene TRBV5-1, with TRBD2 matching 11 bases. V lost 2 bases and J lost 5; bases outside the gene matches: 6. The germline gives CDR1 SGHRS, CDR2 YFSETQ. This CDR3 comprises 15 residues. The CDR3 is CASSFASGRYDEQYF. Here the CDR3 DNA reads TGCGCCAGCAGCTTCGCTAGCGGGAGGTACGACGAGCAGTACTTC.

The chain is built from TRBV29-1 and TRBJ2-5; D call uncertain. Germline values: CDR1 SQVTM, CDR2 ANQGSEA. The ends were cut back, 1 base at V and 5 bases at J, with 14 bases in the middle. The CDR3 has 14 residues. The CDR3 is CSVEGPAFGETQYF. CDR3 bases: TGCAGCGTTGAAGGTCCGGCATTCGGGGAGACCCAGTACTTC.

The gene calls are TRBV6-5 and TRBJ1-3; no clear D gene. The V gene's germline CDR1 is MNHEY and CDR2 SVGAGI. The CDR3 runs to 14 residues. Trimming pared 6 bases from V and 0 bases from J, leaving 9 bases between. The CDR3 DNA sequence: TGTGCCAGCAGCCGGCGTCCCTCTGGAAACACCATATATTTT. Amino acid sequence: CASSRRPSGNTIYF.

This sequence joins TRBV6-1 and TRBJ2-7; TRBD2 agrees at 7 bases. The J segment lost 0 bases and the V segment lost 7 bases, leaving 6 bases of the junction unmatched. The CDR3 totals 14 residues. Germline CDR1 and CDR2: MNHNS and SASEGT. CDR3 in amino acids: CASTWEGSSYEQYF. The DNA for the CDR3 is TGTGCCAGCACCTGGGAGGGATCCTCCTACGAGCAGTACTTC.

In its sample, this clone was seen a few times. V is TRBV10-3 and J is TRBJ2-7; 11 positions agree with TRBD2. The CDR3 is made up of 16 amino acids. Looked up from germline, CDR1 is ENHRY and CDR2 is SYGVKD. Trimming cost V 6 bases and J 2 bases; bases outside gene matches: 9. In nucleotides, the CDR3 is TGTGCCATCAGGAGGATGTTACTAGCGGGAGCCTACGAGCAGTACTTC. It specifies CAIRRMLLAGAYEQYF.

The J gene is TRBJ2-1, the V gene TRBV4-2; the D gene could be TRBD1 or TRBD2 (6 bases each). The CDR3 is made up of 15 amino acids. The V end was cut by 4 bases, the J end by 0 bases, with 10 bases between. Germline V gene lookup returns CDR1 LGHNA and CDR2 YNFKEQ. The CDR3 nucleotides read TGTGCCAGCAGCCCGGAGGGGGACTCCTACAATGAGCAGTTCTTC. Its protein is CASSPEGDSYNEQFF.

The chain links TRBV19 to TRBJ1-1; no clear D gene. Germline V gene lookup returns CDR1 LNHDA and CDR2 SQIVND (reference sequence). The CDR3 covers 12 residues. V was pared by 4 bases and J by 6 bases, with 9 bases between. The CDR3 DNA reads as TGTGCCAGTAGTACGAACCCGTCTGAAGCTTTCTTT. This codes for CASSTNPSEAFF.

The CDR3 DNA reads TGCAGCGTTAAGCCAGCGCCAAAAGAGACCCAGTACTTC. This sequence encodes CSVKPAPKETQYF. The chain carries TRBV29-1 and TRBJ2-5; unclear D gene. With 5 bases removed from V and 3 bases from J, the gap between germline ends came to 13 bases. The CDR3 extends over 13 amino acids. Germline CDR1 is SQVTM and CDR2 is ANQGSEA.

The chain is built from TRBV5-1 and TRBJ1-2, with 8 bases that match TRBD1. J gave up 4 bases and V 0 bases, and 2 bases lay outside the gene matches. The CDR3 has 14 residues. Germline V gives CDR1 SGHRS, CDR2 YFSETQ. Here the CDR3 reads CASSLGTGGYGYTF. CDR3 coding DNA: TGCGCCAGCAGCTTGGGTACAGGGGGCTATGGCTACACCTTC.

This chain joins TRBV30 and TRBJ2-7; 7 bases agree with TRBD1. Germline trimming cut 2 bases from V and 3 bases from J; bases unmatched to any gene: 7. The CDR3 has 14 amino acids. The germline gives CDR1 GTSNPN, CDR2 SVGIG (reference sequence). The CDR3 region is CAWSLGTANYEQYF. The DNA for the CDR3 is TGTGCCTGGAGTCTCGGGACAGCGAACTACGAGCAGTACTTC.

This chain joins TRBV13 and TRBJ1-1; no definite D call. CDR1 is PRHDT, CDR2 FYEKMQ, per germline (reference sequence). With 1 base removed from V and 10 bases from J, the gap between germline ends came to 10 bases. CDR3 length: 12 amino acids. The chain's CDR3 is CASSLDGRAAFF. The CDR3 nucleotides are TGTGCCAGCAGCTTAGATGGCAGAGCAGCTTTCTTT.

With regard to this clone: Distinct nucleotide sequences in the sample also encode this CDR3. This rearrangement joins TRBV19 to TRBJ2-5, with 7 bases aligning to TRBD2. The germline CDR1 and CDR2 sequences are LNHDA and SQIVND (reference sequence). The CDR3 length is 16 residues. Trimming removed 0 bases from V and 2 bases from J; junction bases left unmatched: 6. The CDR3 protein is CASSIEGTTRQETQYF. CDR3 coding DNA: TGTGCCAGTAGTATAGAGGGGACTACACGACAAGAGACCCAGTACTTC.

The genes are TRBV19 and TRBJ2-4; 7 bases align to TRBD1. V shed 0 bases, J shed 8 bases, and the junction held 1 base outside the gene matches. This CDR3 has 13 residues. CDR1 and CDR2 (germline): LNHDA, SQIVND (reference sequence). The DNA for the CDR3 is TGTGCCAGTAGTATAGATAGGGGGCACATTCAGTACTTC. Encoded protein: CASSIDRGHIQYF. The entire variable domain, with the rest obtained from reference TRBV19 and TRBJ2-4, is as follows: DGGITQSPKYLFRKEGQNVTLSCEQNLNHDAMYWYRQDPGQGLRLIYYSQIVNDFQKGDIAEGYSVSREKKESFPLTVTSAQKNPTAFYLCASSIDRGHIQYFGAGTRLSVL.

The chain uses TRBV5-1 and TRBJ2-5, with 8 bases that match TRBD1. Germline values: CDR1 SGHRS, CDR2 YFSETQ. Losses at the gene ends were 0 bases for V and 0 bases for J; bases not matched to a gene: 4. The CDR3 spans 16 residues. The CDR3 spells CASSLGGTGYQETQYF. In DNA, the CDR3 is TGCGCCAGCAGCTTGGGGGGGACAGGTTACCAAGAGACCCAGTACTTC.

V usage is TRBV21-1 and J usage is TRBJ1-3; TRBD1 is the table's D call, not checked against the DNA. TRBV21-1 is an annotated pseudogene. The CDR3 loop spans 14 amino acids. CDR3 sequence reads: CASPDRSSGNTIYF. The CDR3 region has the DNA TGTGCCAGCCCGGACAGGTCCTCTGGAAACACCATATATTTT.

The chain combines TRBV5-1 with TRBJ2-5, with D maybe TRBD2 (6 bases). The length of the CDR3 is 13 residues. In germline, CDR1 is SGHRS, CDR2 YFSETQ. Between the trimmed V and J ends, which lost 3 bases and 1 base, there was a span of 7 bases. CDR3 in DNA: TGCGCCAGCAGCTCGCGGGGCCAAGAGACCCAGTACTTC. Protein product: CASSSRGQETQYF.

The CDR3 nucleotides read TGTGCCAGCAGCAGGGGACCGCCCCAAGAGACCCAGTACTTC. This gives the protein CASSRGPPQETQYF. J is TRBJ2-5 and V is TRBV5-4; tentatively, D is TRBD1 or TRBD2 (5 bases each). The CDR3 covers 14 residues. Germline CDR1 SGHNT, CDR2 YYREEE (reference sequence). Trimming removed 4 bases at V and 1 base at J, with 11 bases between.

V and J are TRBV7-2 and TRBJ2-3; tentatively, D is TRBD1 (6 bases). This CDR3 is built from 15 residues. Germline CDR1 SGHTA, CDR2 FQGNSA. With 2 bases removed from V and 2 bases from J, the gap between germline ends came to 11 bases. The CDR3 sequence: CASSLYTGTTDTQYF. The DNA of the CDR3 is TGTGCCAGCAGCTTATATACAGGGACCACAGATACGCAGTATTTT. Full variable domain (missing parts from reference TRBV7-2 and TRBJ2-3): GAGVSQSPSNKVTEKGKDVELRCDPISGHTALYWYRQSLGQGLEFLIYFQGNSAPDKSGLPSDRFSAERTGGSVSTLTIQRTQQEDSAVYLCASSLYTGTTDTQYFGPGTRLTVL.

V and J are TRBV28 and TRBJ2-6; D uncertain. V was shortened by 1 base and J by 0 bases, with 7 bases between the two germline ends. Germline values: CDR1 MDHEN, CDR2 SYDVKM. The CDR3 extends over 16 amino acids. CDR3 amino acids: CASSLLPNSGANVLTF. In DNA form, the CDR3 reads TGTGCCAGCAGTTTATTACCCAACTCTGGGGCCAACGTCCTGACTTTC.